This TCR beta chain was identified during a study of T cell changes during pregnancy in multiple sclerosis. The CDR3 runs to 13 residues. The V gene's germline CDR1 is SGHAT and CDR2 FQNNGV. Trimming left V 3 bases short and J 3 bases short, with 9 bases between. The data were produced by immunoSEQ multiplex PCR, yet TCRdb's version contains in-frame clones alone and is incomplete. The table records under 90,000 clones, roughly 92% of them present only once. The material sequenced was peripheral blood, taken after pregnancy. The chain uses TRBV11-2 and TRBJ2-7; D is possibly TRBD2 (5 bases). The TCR was taken from a female donor in good health, enrolled as a control in a pregnancy study. CDR3 in DNA: TGTGCCAGCAGCTTGGCCGGGGTCTACGAGCAGTACTTC. Amino acids: CASSLAGVYEQYF.